Shown below are 8 T cell receptor beta chains from a single sample sequenced in a study of T cell repertoires in cytomegalovirus infection. Each CDR3 protein gets one entry after TCRdb re-called the reads with MiXCR. The data show approximately 400,000 distinct CDR3 sequences, approximately 33% seen once. Sequencing was done on a sample of PBMCs. The receptors come from a human donor in good health (CMV status not recorded). Some clones in this sample may be carry-over from other donors' samples.

The chain joins TRBV28 to TRBJ1-2; no clear D. The CDR3 loop spans 13 amino acids. Germline CDR1 reads MDHEN; CDR2 reads SYDVKM. V was trimmed by 8 bases and J by 4 bases, leaving 14 bases between them. DNA for the CDR3: TGTGCCAGCGAAATGGGGAGCGGCTATGGCTACACCTTC. Residues: CASEMGSGYGYTF.

This chain joins TRBV5-1 and TRBJ2-1, with 9 bases matching TRBD1. The J segment lost 2 bases and the V segment lost 0 bases, leaving 6 bases of the junction unmatched. Germline V gene sequence: CDR1 SGHRS, CDR2 YFSETQ. The CDR3 runs to 17 residues. Here the CDR3 reads CASSLGQGVGAYNEQFF. The DNA for the CDR3 is TGCGCCAGCAGCTTGGGACAGGGGGTAGGAGCCTACAATGAGCAGTTCTTC.

The sample holds many counts of this clonotype. V and J are TRBV6-2 or TRBV6-3 and TRBJ2-1; 8 nucleotides match TRBD1. The trim removed 2 bases at V and 1 base at J, leaving 4 bases unmatched. CDR3 length: 16 amino acids. Looked up from germline, CDR1 is MNHEY and CDR2 is SVGEGT. In nucleotides, the CDR3 is TGTGCCAGCAGTTACCACGGACAGGGTTCCTACAATGAGCAGTTCTTC. Amino acids: CASSYHGQGSYNEQFF.

This clonotype was picked up many times. V gene TRBV7-8 combines with J gene TRBJ2-1; a weak D match, TRBD2 (6 bases). The CDR3 has 14 residues. V shed 4 bases and J shed 5 bases, with 12 bases lying between them. CDR1 and CDR2 from the germline V gene are SGHVS and FQNEAQ. As DNA, the CDR3 is TGTGCCAGCAGCTCCGATGGAGGGGACAATGAGCAGTTCTTC. This codes for CASSSDGGDNEQFF.

This clonotype was observed a few times. The chain carries TRBV6-8 and TRBJ1-3, with a weak D call TRBD1 (5 bases). The CDR3 is 13 residues long. The germline gives CDR1 MNHGY, CDR2 SAAAGT. With 9 bases removed from V and 4 bases from J, the gap between germline ends came to 13 bases. DNA for the CDR3: TGTGCCAGTTGGGACCGAGGGGGAAACACCATATATTTT. Its protein is CASWDRGGNTIYF.

In this sample, this clonotype turned up a few times. The chain uses TRBV10-3 and TRBJ2-6; TRBD1 is a possible D gene (5 bases). CDR1 ENHRY and CDR2 SYGVKD come from the germline V gene. The CDR3 totals 15 residues. Trimming took 6 bases from V and 2 from J, leaving 11 bases between them. The CDR3 here is CAIRSQATGANVLTF. The CDR3 bases are TGTGCCATCAGATCACAGGCTACTGGGGCCAACGTCCTGACTTTC.

This sequence joins TRBV2 and TRBJ1-4; TRBD1 agrees at 9 bases. There are 17 residues in the CDR3. The germline gives CDR1 SNHLY, CDR2 FYNNEI. V shed 3 bases, J shed 3 bases, and the junction held 8 bases outside the gene matches. In DNA form, the CDR3 reads TGTGCCAGCAGTGAGAGTTGGGGACAGGGCGCTAATGAAAAACTGTTTTTT. This encodes CASSESWGQGANEKLFF.

In regard to this clonotype: A much bigger clone sits one base away, suggesting this may be a read error. This chain joins TRBV7-2 and TRBJ2-1, with TRBD2 as a possible D gene (6 bases). The CDR3 has 15 amino acids. Germline values: CDR1 SGHTA, CDR2 FQGNSA. The CDR3 here is CASSFFGSSYNERFF. CDR3 nucleotide sequence: TGTGCCAGCAGCTTCTTCGGGAGCTCCTACAATGAGCGGTTCTTC.